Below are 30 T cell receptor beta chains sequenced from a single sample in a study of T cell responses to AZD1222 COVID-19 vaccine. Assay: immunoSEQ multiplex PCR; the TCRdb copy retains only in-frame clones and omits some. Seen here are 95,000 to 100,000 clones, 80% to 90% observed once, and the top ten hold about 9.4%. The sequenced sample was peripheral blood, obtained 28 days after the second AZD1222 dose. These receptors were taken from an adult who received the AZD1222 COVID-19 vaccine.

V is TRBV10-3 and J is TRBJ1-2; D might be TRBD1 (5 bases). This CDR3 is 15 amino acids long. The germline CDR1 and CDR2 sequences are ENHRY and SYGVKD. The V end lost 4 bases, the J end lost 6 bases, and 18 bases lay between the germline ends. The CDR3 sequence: CAISARPDGGHGYTF. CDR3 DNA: TGTGCCATCAGTGCCCGACCAGATGGGGGTCATGGCTACACCTTC.

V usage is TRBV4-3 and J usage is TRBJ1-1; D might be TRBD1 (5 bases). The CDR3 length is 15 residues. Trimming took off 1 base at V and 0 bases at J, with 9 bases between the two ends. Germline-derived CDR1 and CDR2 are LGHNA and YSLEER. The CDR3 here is CASSQGARVNTEAFF. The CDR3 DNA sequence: TGCGCCAGCAGCCAAGGTGCCAGGGTGAACACTGAAGCTTTCTTT.

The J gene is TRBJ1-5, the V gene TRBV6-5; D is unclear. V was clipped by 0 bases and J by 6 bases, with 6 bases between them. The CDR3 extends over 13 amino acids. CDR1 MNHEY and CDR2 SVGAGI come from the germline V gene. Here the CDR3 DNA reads TGTGCCAGCAGTTACTCTCCGACTCAGCCCCAGCATTTT. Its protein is CASSYSPTQPQHF.

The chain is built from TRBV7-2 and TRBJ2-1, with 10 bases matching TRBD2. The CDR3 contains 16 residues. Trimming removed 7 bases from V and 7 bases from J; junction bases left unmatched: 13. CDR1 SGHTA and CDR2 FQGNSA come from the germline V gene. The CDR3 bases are TGTGCCAGCACTGAACTCCCTAGCGGGAGAATTAATGAGCAGTTCTTC. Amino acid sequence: CASTELPSGRINEQFF.

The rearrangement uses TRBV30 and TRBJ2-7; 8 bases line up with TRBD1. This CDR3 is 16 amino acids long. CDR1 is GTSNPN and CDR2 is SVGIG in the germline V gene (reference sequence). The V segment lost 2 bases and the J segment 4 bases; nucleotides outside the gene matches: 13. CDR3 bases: TGTGCCTGGAGTACGTCAGGGGGCAGGTGGAAGTACGAGCAGTACTTC. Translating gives CAWSTSGGRWKYEQYF.

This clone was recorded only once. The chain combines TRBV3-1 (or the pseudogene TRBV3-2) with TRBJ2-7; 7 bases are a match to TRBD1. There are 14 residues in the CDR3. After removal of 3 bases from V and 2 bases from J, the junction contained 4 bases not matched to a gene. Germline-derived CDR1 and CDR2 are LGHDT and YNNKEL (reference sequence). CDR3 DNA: TGTGCCAGCAGCCAGCGGACAGGAGCCTACGAGCAGTACTTC. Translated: CASSQRTGAYEQYF.

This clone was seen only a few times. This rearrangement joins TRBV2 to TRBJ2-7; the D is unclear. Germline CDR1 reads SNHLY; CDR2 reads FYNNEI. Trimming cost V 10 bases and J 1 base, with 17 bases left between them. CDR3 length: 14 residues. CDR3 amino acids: CAILTTDLSYEQYF. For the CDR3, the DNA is TGTGCCATCCTTACTACGGATTTATCCTACGAGCAGTACTTC.

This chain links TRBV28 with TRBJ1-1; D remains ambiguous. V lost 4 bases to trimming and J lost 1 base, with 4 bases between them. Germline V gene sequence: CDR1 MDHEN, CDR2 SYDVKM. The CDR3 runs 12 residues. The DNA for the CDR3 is TGTGCCAGCAGTTGGGGGAACACTGAAGCTTTCTTT. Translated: CASSWGNTEAFF.

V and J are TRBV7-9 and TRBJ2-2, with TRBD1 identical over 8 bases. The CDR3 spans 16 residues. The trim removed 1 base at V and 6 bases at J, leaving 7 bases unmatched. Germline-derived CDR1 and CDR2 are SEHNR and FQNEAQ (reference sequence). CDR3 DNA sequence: TGTGCCAGCAGCTTAGAACGGACAGGGATCCCCGGGGAGCTGTTTTTT. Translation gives CASSLERTGIPGELFF.

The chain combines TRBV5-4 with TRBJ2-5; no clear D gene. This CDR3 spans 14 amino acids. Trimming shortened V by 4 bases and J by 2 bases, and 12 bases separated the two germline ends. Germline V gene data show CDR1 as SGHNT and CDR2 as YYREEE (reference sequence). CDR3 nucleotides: TGTGCCAGCAGCCCCGACCTTATTCAAGAGACCCAGTACTTC. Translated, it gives CASSPDLIQETQYF.

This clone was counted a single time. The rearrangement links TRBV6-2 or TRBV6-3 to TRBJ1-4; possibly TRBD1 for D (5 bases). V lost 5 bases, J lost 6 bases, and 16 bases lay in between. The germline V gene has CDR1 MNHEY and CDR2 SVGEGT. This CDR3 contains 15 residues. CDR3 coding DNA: TGTGCCAGCAGTGCCCTCGGGGCAATCTATGAAAAACTGTTTTTT. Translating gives CASSALGAIYEKLFF.

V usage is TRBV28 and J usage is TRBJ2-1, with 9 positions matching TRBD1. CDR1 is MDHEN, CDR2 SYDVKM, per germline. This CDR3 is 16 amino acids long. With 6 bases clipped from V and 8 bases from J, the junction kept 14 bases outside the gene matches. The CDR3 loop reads CASSLTGTGFGDEQFF. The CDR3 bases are TGTGCCAGCAGCCTGACCGGGACAGGGTTTGGCGATGAGCAGTTCTTC.

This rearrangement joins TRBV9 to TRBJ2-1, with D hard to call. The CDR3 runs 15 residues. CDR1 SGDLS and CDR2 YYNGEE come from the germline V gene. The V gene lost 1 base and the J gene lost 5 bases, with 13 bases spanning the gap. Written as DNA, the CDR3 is TGTGCCAGCAGCGTATCCGGACGTTACCACAATGAGCAGTTCTTC. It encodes CASSVSGRYHNEQFF.

The CDR3, as DNA: TGCAGCGTTGAATGGGGAGGAAACACCATATATTTT. It codes for CSVEWGGNTIYF. J is TRBJ1-3 and V is TRBV29-1; D gene ambiguous. The germline CDR1 and CDR2 sequences are SQVTM and ANQGSEA. Trimming pared 2 bases from V and 4 bases from J, leaving 6 bases between. The CDR3 has 12 amino acids.

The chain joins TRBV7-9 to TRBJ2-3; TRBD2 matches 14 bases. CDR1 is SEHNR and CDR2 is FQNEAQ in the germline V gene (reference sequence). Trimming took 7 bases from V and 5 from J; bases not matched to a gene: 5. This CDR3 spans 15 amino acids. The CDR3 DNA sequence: TGTGCCAGCACCGCGACTAGCGGGGGGGTAGATACGCAGTATTTT. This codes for CASTATSGGVDTQYF.

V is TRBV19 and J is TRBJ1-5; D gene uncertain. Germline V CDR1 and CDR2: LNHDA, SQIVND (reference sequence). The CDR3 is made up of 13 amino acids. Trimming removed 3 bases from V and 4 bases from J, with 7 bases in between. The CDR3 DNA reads TGTGCCAGTAGTATCCGGAGGAATCAGCCCCAGCATTTT. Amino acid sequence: CASSIRRNQPQHF.

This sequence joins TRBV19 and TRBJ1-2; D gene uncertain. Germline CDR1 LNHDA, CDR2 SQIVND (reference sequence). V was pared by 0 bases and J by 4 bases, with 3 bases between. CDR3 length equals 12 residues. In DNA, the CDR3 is TGTGCCAGTAGTATAGAGGTCTATGGCTACACCTTC. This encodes CASSIEVYGYTF.

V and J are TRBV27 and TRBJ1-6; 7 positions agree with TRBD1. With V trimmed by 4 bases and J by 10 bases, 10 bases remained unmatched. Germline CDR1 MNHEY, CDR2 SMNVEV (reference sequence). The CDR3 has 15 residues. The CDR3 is CASSWGAGGGSPLHF. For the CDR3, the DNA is TGTGCCAGCAGTTGGGGGGCAGGGGGTGGGTCACCCCTCCACTTT.

The CDR3 coding sequence is TGTGCCAGCAGCTCCCCTATAAGCATTCAGTACTTC. This encodes CASSSPISIQYF. This rearrangement joins TRBV11-1 to TRBJ2-4, with D uncertain. In germline, CDR1 is SGHAT, CDR2 FQDESV (reference sequence). The CDR3 is 12 residues long. Trimming removed 4 bases at V and 9 bases at J, with 10 bases between.

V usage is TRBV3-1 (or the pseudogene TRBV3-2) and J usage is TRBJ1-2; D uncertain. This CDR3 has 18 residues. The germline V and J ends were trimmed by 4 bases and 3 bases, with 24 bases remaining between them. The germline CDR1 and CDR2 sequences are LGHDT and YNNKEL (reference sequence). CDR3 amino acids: CASSRRAGPITVDYGYTF. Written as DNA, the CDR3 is TGTGCCAGCAGCCGGCGGGCAGGCCCCATAACGGTGGACTATGGCTACACCTTC.

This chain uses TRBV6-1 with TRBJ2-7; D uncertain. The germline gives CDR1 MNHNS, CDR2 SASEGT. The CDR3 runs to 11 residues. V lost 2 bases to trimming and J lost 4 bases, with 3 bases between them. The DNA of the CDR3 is TGTGCCAGCAGTGAATGGTACGAGCAGTACTTC. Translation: CASSEWYEQYF.

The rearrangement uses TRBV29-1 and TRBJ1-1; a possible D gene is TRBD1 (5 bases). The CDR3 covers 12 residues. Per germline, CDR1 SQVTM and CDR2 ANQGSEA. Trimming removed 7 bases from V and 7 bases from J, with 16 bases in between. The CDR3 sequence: CSGAGWGSEAFF. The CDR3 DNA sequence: TGCAGCGGGGCTGGGTGGGGGAGTGAAGCTTTCTTT. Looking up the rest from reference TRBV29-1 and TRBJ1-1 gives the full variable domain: SAVISQKPSRDICQRGTSLTIQCQVDSQVTMMFWYRQQPGQSLTLIATANQGSEATYESGFVIDKFPISRPNLTFSTLTVSNMSPEDSSIYLCSGAGWGSEAFFGQGTRLTVV.

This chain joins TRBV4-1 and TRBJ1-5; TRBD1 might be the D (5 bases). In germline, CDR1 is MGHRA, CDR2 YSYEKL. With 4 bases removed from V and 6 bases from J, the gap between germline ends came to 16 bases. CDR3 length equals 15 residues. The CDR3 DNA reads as TGCGCCAGCAGCCCCGGGGAGGGGTTGGGTCAGCCCCAGCATTTT. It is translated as CASSPGEGLGQPQHF.

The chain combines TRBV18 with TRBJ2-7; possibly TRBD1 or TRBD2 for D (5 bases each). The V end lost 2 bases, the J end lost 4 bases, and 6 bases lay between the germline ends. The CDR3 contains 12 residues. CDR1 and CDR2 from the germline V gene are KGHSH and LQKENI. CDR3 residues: CASSPGGYEQYF. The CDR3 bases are TGTGCCAGCTCACCAGGGGGATACGAGCAGTACTTC. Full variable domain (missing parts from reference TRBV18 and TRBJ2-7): NAGVMQNPRHLVRRRGQEARLRCSPMKGHSHVYWYRQLPEEGLKFMVYLQKENIIDESGMPKERFSAEFPKEGPSILRIQQVVRGDSAAYFCASSPGGYEQYFGPGTRLTVT.

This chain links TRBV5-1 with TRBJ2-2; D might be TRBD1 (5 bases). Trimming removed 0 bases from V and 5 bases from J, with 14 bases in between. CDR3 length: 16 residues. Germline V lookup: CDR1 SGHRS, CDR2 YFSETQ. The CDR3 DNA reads TGCGCCAGCAGCTTGGACAGGTACGAGAGAACCGGGGAGCTGTTTTTT. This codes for CASSLDRYERTGELFF. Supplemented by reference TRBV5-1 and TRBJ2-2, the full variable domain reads KAGVTQTPRYLIKTRGQQVTLSCSPISGHRSVSWYQQTPGQGLQFLFEYFSETQRNKGNFPGRFSGRQFSNSRSEMNVSTLELGDSALYLCASSLDRYERTGELFFGEGSRLTVL.

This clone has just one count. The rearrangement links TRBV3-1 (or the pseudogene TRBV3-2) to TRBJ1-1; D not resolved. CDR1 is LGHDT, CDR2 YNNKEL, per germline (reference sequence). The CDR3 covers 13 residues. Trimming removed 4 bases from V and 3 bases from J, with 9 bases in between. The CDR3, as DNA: TGTGCCAGCAGCCCCGTGGGGTACACTGAAGCTTTCTTT. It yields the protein CASSPVGYTEAFF.

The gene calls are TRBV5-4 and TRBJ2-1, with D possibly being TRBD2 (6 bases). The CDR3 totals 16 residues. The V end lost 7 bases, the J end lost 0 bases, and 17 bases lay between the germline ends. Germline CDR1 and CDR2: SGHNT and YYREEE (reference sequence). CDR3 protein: CASRERRGSSYNEQFF. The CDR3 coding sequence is TGTGCCAGCCGCGAACGTCGGGGGAGCTCCTACAATGAGCAGTTCTTC.

The CDR3 spells CASSLRNWTRVLHEQYF. DNA of the CDR3: TGTGCCAGCAGCTTACGAAACTGGACACGTGTGTTACACGAGCAGTACTTC. The V gene is TRBV14, the J gene TRBJ2-7, with D maybe TRBD1 (5 bases). CDR3 length: 17 residues. The germline V and J ends were trimmed by 5 bases and 5 bases, with 25 bases remaining between them. The germline CDR1 and CDR2 sequences are SGHDN and FVKESK.

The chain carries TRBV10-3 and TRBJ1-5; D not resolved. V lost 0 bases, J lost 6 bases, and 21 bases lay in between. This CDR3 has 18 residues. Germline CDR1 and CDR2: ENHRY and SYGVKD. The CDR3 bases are TGTGCCATCAGTGAGTCGGATCGGGTTATCGGTTTTCCTCAGCCCCAGCATTTT. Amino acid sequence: CAISESDRVIGFPQPQHF.

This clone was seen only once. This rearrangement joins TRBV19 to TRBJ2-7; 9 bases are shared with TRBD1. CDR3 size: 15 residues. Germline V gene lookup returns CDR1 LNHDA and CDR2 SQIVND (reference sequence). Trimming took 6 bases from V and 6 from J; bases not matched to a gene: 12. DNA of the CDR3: TGTGCCAGTAGCCCCTTGGGAACAGGGGGCGCCGAGCAGTACTTC. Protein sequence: CASSPLGTGGAEQYF.